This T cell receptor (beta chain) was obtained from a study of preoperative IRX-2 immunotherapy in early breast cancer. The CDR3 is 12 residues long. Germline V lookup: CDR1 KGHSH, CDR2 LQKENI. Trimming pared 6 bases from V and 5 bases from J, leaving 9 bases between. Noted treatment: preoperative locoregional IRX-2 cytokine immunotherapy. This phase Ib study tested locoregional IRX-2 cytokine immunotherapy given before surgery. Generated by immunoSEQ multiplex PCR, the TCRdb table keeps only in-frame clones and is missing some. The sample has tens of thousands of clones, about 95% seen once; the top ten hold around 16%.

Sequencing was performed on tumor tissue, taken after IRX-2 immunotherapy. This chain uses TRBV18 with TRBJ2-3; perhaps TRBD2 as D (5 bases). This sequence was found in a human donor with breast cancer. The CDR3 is CASSLRGDTQYF. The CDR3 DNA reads TGTGCCAGCTCCCTCCGGGGAGATACGCAGTATTTT.